Each of the 15 T cell receptor beta chains below was sequenced from the same sample in a study of T cells in tuberculosis. This table comes from immunoSEQ multiplex PCR, and its TCRdb copy is limited to in-frame clones, with some not included. This sample has some 40,000 clones, with about 96% found just once. Material: PBMCs. These receptors were taken from a donor aged 5 to 30 with latent tuberculosis or without tuberculosis infection.

The rearrangement links TRBV4-1 to TRBJ2-5; TRBD1 matches 11 bases. The CDR3 is made up of 17 amino acids. Trimming at V came to 3 bases and at J to 4 bases, leaving 10 bases not matched to a gene. The V gene's germline CDR1 is MGHRA and CDR2 YSYEKL. The CDR3 nucleotides are TGCGCCAGCAGCCAGCTTGGACAGGGGGCGCATAGAGAGACCCAGTACTTC. As protein: CASSQLGQGAHRETQYF.

The chain joins TRBV5-1 to TRBJ1-1; D is undetermined. The CDR3 covers 13 residues. Germline V gene data show CDR1 as SGHRS and CDR2 as YFSETQ. Trimming took off 0 bases at V and 1 base at J, with 4 bases between the two ends. Written as DNA, the CDR3 is TGCGCCAGCAGCTTGGCACAGAACACTGAAGCTTTCTTT. As protein: CASSLAQNTEAFF.

V is TRBV18 and J is TRBJ1-1; a possible D gene is TRBD1 (5 bases). Trimming stripped 1 base from V and 0 bases from J, with 12 bases between. CDR1 is KGHSH and CDR2 is LQKENI in the germline V gene. The CDR3 is made up of 16 amino acids. CDR3 sequence (DNA): TGTGCCAGCTCACCACTAGACAGCAGAATGAACACTGAAGCTTTCTTT. Encoded protein: CASSPLDSRMNTEAFF.

The V and J genes are TRBV11-3 and TRBJ2-7; TRBD1 might be the D (5 bases). The V and J ends lost 4 bases and 6 bases respectively, with 13 bases between them. This CDR3 region has 13 residues. Germline CDR1 reads SGHNT; CDR2 reads YENEEA. The CDR3 here is CASSSGARTEQYF. The CDR3 DNA is TGTGCCAGCAGCTCTGGGGCACGCACCGAGCAGTACTTC. Supplemented by reference TRBV11-3 and TRBJ2-7, the full variable domain reads EAGVVQSPRYKIIEKKQPVAFWCNPISGHNTLYWYLQNLGQGPELLIRYENEEAVDDSQLPKDRFSAERLKGVDSTLKIQPAELGDSAVYLCASSSGARTEQYFGPGTRLTVT.

V is TRBV15 and J is TRBJ1-2; the D gene is possibly TRBD1 (5 bases). The V end was cut by 1 base, the J end by 6 bases, with 9 bases between. This CDR3 region has 13 residues. Germline CDR1 reads LNHNV; CDR2 reads YYDKDF (reference sequence). CDR3 region: CATSRGGGDGYTF. DNA for the CDR3: TGTGCCACCAGCAGAGGGGGAGGGGATGGCTACACCTTC.

This chain links TRBV6-5 with TRBJ2-3, with D tentatively TRBD2 (6 bases). V lost 4 bases and J lost 9, with 11 bases in between. Germline CDR1 MNHEY, CDR2 SVGAGI. This CDR3 comprises 12 residues. The DNA of the CDR3 is TGTGCCAGCAGTTCGACTAGTGGCACGCAGTATTTT. Translating gives CASSSTSGTQYF.

The chain employs TRBV2 and TRBJ2-7; TRBD1 might be the D (8 bases). The ends were cut back, 7 bases at V and 4 bases at J, with 17 bases in the middle. Germline V gives CDR1 SNHLY, CDR2 FYNNEI. The CDR3 runs to 14 residues. CDR3 sequence reads: CASNEAQGGYEQYF. The DNA of the CDR3 is TGTGCCAGCAACGAGGCACAGGGGGGGTACGAGCAGTACTTC.

The genes are TRBV19 and TRBJ1-5; tentative D call: TRBD1 (5 bases). The CDR3 length is 13 residues. V lost 6 bases to trimming and J lost 5 bases, with 11 bases between them. Germline CDR1 reads LNHDA; CDR2 reads SQIVND (reference sequence). The CDR3 nucleotides read TGTGCCAGTAGCAGGACAAAAGATCAGCCCCAGCATTTT. Residues: CASSRTKDQPQHF.

This clone was counted once. The chain combines TRBV19 with TRBJ1-3; the D gene is possibly TRBD1 (6 bases). This CDR3 region has 17 residues. The germline V and J ends were trimmed by 4 bases and 0 bases, with 16 bases remaining between them. Germline V gene data show CDR1 as LNHDA and CDR2 as SQIVND (reference sequence). CDR3 in amino acids: CASSTWVGHSSGNTIYF. For the CDR3, the DNA is TGTGCCAGTAGTACCTGGGTGGGACATTCCTCTGGAAACACCATATATTTT.

V gene TRBV5-1 combines with J gene TRBJ2-5; 9 nucleotides line up with TRBD2. After removal of 5 bases from V and 2 bases from J, the junction contained 7 bases not matched to a gene. There are 15 residues in the CDR3. Germline CDR1 is SGHRS and CDR2 is YFSETQ. CDR3: CASREIAGEQETQYF. CDR3 nucleotides: TGCGCCAGCAGGGAAATAGCGGGGGAACAAGAGACCCAGTACTTC.

This chain links TRBV6-5 with TRBJ1-2, with a tentative D call TRBD1 (5 bases). CDR3 length: 15 residues. From germline, CDR1 is MNHEY and CDR2 SVGAGI. Trimming pared 5 bases from V and 4 bases from J, leaving 17 bases between. In nucleotides, the CDR3 is TGTGCCAGCAGTCCCCCGGGGGGTATGGGCTATGGCTACACCTTC. Protein sequence: CASSPPGGMGYGYTF.

CDR3 in DNA: TGTGCCACCGAGGGGGGGAGTCTGGGCGAGCAGTACTTC. It yields the protein CATEGGSLGEQYF. The chain couples TRBV19 to TRBJ2-7, with D perhaps matching TRBD2 (7 bases). The CDR3 spans 13 residues. The V gene's germline CDR1 is LNHDA and CDR2 SQIVND (reference sequence). The germline V and J ends were trimmed by 10 bases and 6 bases, with 19 bases remaining between them.

The V call is TRBV2, the J call TRBJ2-7; 8 bases are a match to TRBD1. Germline-derived CDR1 and CDR2 are SNHLY and FYNNEI. The CDR3 is made up of 14 amino acids. With 3 bases clipped from V and 3 bases from J, the junction kept 4 bases outside the gene matches. In DNA form, the CDR3 reads TGTGCCAGCAGTGAGGACAGGGTTGTCTACGAGCAGTACTTC. This translates into CASSEDRVVYEQYF.

The V gene is TRBV19, the J gene TRBJ2-7; weak D call: TRBD1 (5 bases). Deletions cut 1 base from V and 0 bases from J, with 10 bases between. The CDR3 loop spans 15 amino acids. In germline, CDR1 is LNHDA, CDR2 SQIVND (reference sequence). CDR3: CASSIGGASSYEQYF. The CDR3 DNA reads as TGTGCCAGTAGTATAGGTGGGGCGAGCTCCTACGAGCAGTACTTC.

The chain combines TRBV6-6 with TRBJ1-1; maybe TRBD1 (6 bases). V was pared by 6 bases and J by 0 bases, with 14 bases between. The CDR3 runs to 15 residues. CDR1 is MNHNY, CDR2 SVGAGI, per germline (reference sequence). In DNA, the CDR3 is TGTGCCAGCAGCCCCAGCGGGGGCGTGAACACTGAAGCTTTCTTT. It specifies CASSPSGGVNTEAFF.